This T cell receptor beta chain was captured by sequencing in a study of cytomegalovirus exposure and HLA in healthy donors. General study findings and limits: A later analysis found common viral pathogens apparently linked to several of the most significant clusters. Most TCR sequences showed up rarely, but some public TCRs showed up in many donors. Earlier findings revealed that most TCR beta V segments proved productive either about 87% or about 30% of the time.

The PCR used 60 Vbeta and 13 Jbeta primers. Data came from immunoSEQ multiplex PCR; TCRdb stores just in-frame clones and leaves some out. Altogether tens of thousands of clones are present, around 78% being singletons, with the ten largest covering 6.3%. To note about this clone: Its antigen remains unidentified.

J was trimmed by 1 base and V by 6 bases; bases with no gene match: 5. The CDR3 covers 16 residues. Germline CDR1 and CDR2: SNHLY and FYNNEI. This sequence joins TRBV2 and TRBJ2-1, with 11 positions matching TRBD2. The clonotype comes from a man between 50 and 59 years old in good health and CMV-seronegative. Sequencing was carried out using PBMCs. The CDR3 nucleotides are TGTGCCAGCAGCTCGACTAGCGGGACGTCCTACAATGAGCAGTTCTTC. Protein sequence: CASSSTSGTSYNEQFF.